This T cell receptor (beta chain) is from a study of cytomegalovirus exposure and HLA in healthy donors. Findings and limits, study-wide: Most TCR sequences were seen very rarely across donors, but some public TCRs occurred in many. TCR beta V segments were, for the most part, productive about 87% or about 30% of the time in an earlier analysis. Cytomegalovirus status was reportedly diagnosed by the classifier with high sensitivity and specificity.

This PCR relied on a set of 60 Vbeta primers and 13 Jbeta primers. Generated by immunoSEQ multiplex PCR, the TCRdb table keeps only in-frame clones and is missing some. The table lists about 140,000 clones, about 72% of them singletons. The V gene lost 0 bases and the J gene lost 1 base, with 15 bases spanning the gap. Looked up from germline, CDR1 is SQVTM and CDR2 is ANQGSEA. This CDR3 comprises 16 residues. As regards this clone: Its specificity is not known.

Sample: PBMCs. The V gene is TRBV29-1, the J gene TRBJ1-1; a weak D match, TRBD1 (5 bases). The TCR sequence derives from a man aged 35 to 55 in good health and CMV-seronegative. The CDR3 nucleotides are TGCAGCGTTGAAGAGTCATGCGACAGACGGAACACTGAAGCTTTCTTT. As protein: CSVEESCDRRNTEAFF.